Following are 18 T cell receptor beta chains from one sample sequenced in a study of beta chain features in type 1 diabetes. The investigators reverse transcribed all of the isolated RNA, so they sequenced expressed TCRB transcripts. Libraries were prepared by immunoSEQ multiplex PCR; TCRdb keeps only in-frame clonotypes and omits some of them. The sample includes approximately 150,000 clones, 7% to 10% of them seen just once. Sequences were obtained from central memory CD4+ T cells from blood. The receptors were sampled from a woman between 18 and 30 years old in good health.

This clone has just a few counts. The CDR3 loop reads CASSTSRASREYEQYF. In DNA, the CDR3 is TGTGCCAGCAGCACCTCGAGGGCCTCTAGGGAATACGAGCAGTACTTC. The V call is TRBV11-1, the J call TRBJ2-7, with D possibly TRBD2 on 5 matching bases. In germline, CDR1 is SGHAT, CDR2 FQDESV (reference sequence). Trimming left V 5 bases short and J 4 bases short, with 21 bases between. This CDR3 has 16 amino acids.

The J gene is TRBJ1-4, the V gene TRBV5-4, with 9 bases identical to TRBD1. Germline CDR1 and CDR2: SGHNT and YYREEE (reference sequence). The CDR3 is made up of 16 amino acids. J lost 5 bases, V lost 3 bases, and 8 bases had no gene match. This CDR3 is CASSWASGTGNEKLFF. The CDR3 DNA follows: TGTGCCAGCAGCTGGGCTTCCGGGACAGGGAATGAAAAACTGTTTTTT.

V and J are TRBV7-2 and TRBJ2-7, with TRBD1 identical over 7 bases. Trimming took 2 bases from V and 4 from J; bases not matched to a gene: 8. CDR1 is SGHTA, CDR2 FQGNSA, per germline. The CDR3 loop spans 15 amino acids. CDR3 nucleotides: TGTGCCAGCAGCTTACCCTCGGGACAGCCGTACGAGCAGTACTTC. Amino acids: CASSLPSGQPYEQYF.

This clone appeared a few times. This chain connects TRBV15 to TRBJ1-5; no clear D gene. The CDR3 loop spans 12 amino acids. With 3 bases removed from V and 6 bases from J, the gap between germline ends came to 6 bases. Germline V gene sequence: CDR1 LNHNV, CDR2 YYDKDF (reference sequence). The CDR3 reads CATSSEAQPQHF. The CDR3 DNA reads TGTGCCACCAGCAGTGAAGCTCAGCCCCAGCATTTT.

The chain is built from TRBV4-3 and TRBJ2-3, with TRBD2 identical over 10 bases. J lost 3 bases, V lost 4 bases, and 4 bases had no gene match. CDR3 size: 15 residues. Germline-derived CDR1 and CDR2 are LGHNA and YSLEER. CDR3 loop: CASSPTSGWTDTQYF. CDR3 DNA sequence: TGCGCCAGCAGCCCGACTAGCGGGTGGACAGATACGCAGTATTTT.

This clone was picked up a small number of times. This chain joins TRBV5-1 and TRBJ2-1; TRBD2 matches 10 bases. V gave up 3 bases and J gave up 5 bases; unmatched junction bases: 5. This CDR3 has 15 residues. The germline CDR1 and CDR2 sequences are SGHRS and YFSETQ. CDR3 in amino acids: CASSWLAGVNNEQFF. The CDR3 bases are TGCGCCAGCAGCTGGCTAGCGGGGGTCAACAATGAGCAGTTCTTC.

The rearrangement links TRBV11-3 to TRBJ2-5; a possible D gene is TRBD1 (6 bases). CDR1 and CDR2 from the germline V gene are SGHNT and YENEEA. This CDR3 is built from 15 residues. V lost 7 bases to trimming and J lost 5 bases, with 20 bases between them. CDR3 amino acids: CASILGAGEHETQYF. CDR3 sequence (DNA): TGTGCCAGCATCCTTGGGGCAGGGGAGCACGAGACCCAGTACTTC.

This clone turned up a few times. The rearrangement joins TRBV30 to TRBJ2-5; D may be TRBD2 (7 bases). The CDR3 loop spans 13 amino acids. The V gene's germline CDR1 is GTSNPN and CDR2 SVGIG (reference sequence). Deletions cut 0 bases from V and 5 bases from J, with 10 bases between. In nucleotides, the CDR3 is TGTGCCTGGAGTGTAGGGGGAGGGGAGACCCAGTACTTC. This codes for CAWSVGGGETQYF.

A few counts support this clone. This chain connects TRBV27 to TRBJ2-3, with TRBD1 matching 8 bases. Germline CDR1 MNHEY, CDR2 SMNVEV (reference sequence). The CDR3 is 16 residues long. J was trimmed by 4 bases and V by 6 bases; bases with no gene match: 12. The CDR3 region has the DNA TGTGCCAGCAGGCCGGGGGACAGGAACTGGGCAGATACGCAGTATTTT. It is translated as CASRPGDRNWADTQYF.

This clone has a handful of counts. The V gene is TRBV19, the J gene TRBJ2-1; D may be TRBD2 (6 bases). The V gene lost 3 bases and the J gene lost 0 bases, with 12 bases spanning the gap. Germline V gene lookup returns CDR1 LNHDA and CDR2 SQIVND (reference sequence). The CDR3 sequence is 16 residues long. CDR3 protein: CASSILGGTSYNEQFF. CDR3 nucleotide sequence: TGTGCCAGTAGTATCCTCGGGGGAACCTCCTACAATGAGCAGTTCTTC.

This clone was seen only a few times. CDR3 residues: CASSLVGGTNSPLHF. Written as DNA, the CDR3 is TGTGCCAGCAGCTTAGTCGGCGGGACCAATTCACCCCTCCACTTT. This rearrangement joins TRBV7-2 to TRBJ1-6; possibly TRBD1 for D (5 bases). With 1 base removed from V and 7 bases from J, the gap between germline ends came to 11 bases. Germline V lookup: CDR1 SGHTA, CDR2 FQGNSA. The CDR3 is made up of 15 amino acids.

This clone was observed a few times. The chain couples TRBV5-1 to TRBJ2-5; 9 nucleotides match TRBD1. J lost 2 bases, V lost 5 bases, and 7 bases had no gene match. CDR1 and CDR2 (germline): SGHRS, YFSETQ. The CDR3 spans 15 residues. CDR3 loop: CASSSTGTGQETQYF. For the CDR3, the DNA is TGCGCCAGCAGTTCCACCGGGACAGGGCAAGAGACCCAGTACTTC.

This clone occurred a few times. The chain recombines TRBV27 with TRBJ2-1, with a possible D match to TRBD2 (6 bases). Germline values: CDR1 MNHEY, CDR2 SMNVEV (reference sequence). V lost 8 bases and J lost 4, with 18 bases in between. This CDR3 contains 15 residues. The CDR3 nucleotides are TGTGCCAGCCGAACTGCGGGAACGGGTTACAATGAGCAGTTCTTC. Residues: CASRTAGTGYNEQFF.

The chain combines TRBV18 with TRBJ2-7, with D perhaps matching TRBD2 (5 bases). This CDR3 region has 16 residues. Trimming took off 1 base at V and 2 bases at J, with 15 bases between the two ends. Looked up from germline, CDR1 is KGHSH and CDR2 is LQKENI. The CDR3 DNA sequence: TGTGCCAGCTCACCACGCGGGCCGGCCAATACCTACGAGCAGTACTTC. Protein: CASSPRGPANTYEQYF.

Only a few counts were recorded for this clone. V is TRBV6-5 and J is TRBJ1-1; 9 nucleotides line up with TRBD1. Germline-derived CDR1 and CDR2 are MNHEY and SVGAGI. Trimming at V came to 6 bases and at J to 7 bases, leaving 6 bases not matched to a gene. This CDR3 has 13 amino acids. CDR3 in amino acids: CASRTHRGLEAFF. The CDR3 nucleotides are TGTGCCAGCAGAACCCACAGGGGGCTTGAAGCTTTCTTT.

The chain uses TRBV29-1 and TRBJ2-5; D might be TRBD1 (5 bases). V gave up 1 base and J gave up 5 bases, with 8 bases separating them. The CDR3 has 12 amino acids. Germline V gene lookup returns CDR1 SQVTM and CDR2 ANQGSEA. The CDR3 nucleotides are TGCAGCGTTGAAGCAGGGTCGGAGACCCAGTACTTC. Its translation: CSVEAGSETQYF. The full variable domain, completed using reference TRBV29-1 and TRBJ2-5, is SAVISQKPSRDICQRGTSLTIQCQVDSQVTMMFWYRQQPGQSLTLIATANQGSEATYESGFVIDKFPISRPNLTFSTLTVSNMSPEDSSIYLCSVEAGSETQYFGPGTRLLVL.

This clone was found a few times. The chain uses TRBV5-8 and TRBJ2-3; 8 nucleotides align to TRBD1. Germline V gene sequence: CDR1 SGHTS, CDR2 YDEGEE. The length of the CDR3 is 16 residues. Trimming removed 4 bases from V and 3 bases from J; junction bases left unmatched: 10. The CDR3 DNA reads as TGTGCCAGCAGCCAAGGGTTCACAGGGGGGACAGATACGCAGTATTTT. It encodes CASSQGFTGGTDTQYF.

The chain has TRBV28 and TRBJ2-4; a possible D gene is TRBD1 (6 bases). There are 17 residues in the CDR3. V lost 6 bases and J 0 bases, leaving 18 bases between the germline ends. Germline values: CDR1 MDHEN, CDR2 SYDVKM. The CDR3 DNA is TGTGCCAGCAGGTCGAGGACAGCCCAGATAGCCAAAAACATTCAGTACTTC. It yields the protein CASRSRTAQIAKNIQYF.